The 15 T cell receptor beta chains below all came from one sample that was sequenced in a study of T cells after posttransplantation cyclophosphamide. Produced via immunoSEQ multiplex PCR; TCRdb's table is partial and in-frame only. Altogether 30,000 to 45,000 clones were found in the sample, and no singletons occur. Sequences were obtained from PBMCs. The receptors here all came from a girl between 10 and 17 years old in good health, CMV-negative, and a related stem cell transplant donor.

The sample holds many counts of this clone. CDR3 protein: CAEGQAYNSPLHF. As DNA, the CDR3 is TGTGCCGAAGGACAGGCCTATAATTCACCCCTCCACTTT. V usage is TRBV6-1 and J usage is TRBJ1-6; 7 positions match TRBD1. Germline assignment: CDR1 MNHNS and CDR2 SASEGT. V shed 11 bases, J shed 2 bases, and the junction held 3 bases outside the gene matches. There are 13 residues in the CDR3.

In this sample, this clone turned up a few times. CDR3 in DNA: TGTGCCAGCAGCGAACACCTAGCGTACTCCCAAGAGACCCAGTACTTC. It codes for CASSEHLAYSQETQYF. The chain recombines TRBV28 with TRBJ2-5; TRBD2 might be the D (6 bases). The CDR3 runs to 16 residues. The germline V and J ends were trimmed by 6 bases and 1 base, with 18 bases remaining between them. Germline V gene data show CDR1 as MDHEN and CDR2 as SYDVKM.

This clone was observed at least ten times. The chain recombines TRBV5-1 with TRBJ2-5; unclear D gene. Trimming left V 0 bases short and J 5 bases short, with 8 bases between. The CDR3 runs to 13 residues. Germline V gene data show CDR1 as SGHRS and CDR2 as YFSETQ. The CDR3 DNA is TGCGCCAGCAGCTTGGGAGGCCTGGAGACCCAGTACTTC. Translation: CASSLGGLETQYF.

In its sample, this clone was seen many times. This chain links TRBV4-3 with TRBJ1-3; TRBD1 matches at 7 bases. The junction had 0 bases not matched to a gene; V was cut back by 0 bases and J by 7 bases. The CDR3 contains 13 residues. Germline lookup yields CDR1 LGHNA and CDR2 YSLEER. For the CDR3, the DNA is TGCGCCAGCAGCCAAGACAGGGGGAACACCATATATTTT. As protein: CASSQDRGNTIYF.

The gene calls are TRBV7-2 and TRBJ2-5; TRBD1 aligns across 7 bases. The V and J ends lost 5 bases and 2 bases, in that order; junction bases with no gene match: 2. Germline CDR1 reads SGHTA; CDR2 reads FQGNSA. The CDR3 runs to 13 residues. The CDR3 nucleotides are TGTGCCAGCAGCGGACAGGCGCAAGAGACCCAGTACTTC. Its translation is CASSGQAQETQYF.

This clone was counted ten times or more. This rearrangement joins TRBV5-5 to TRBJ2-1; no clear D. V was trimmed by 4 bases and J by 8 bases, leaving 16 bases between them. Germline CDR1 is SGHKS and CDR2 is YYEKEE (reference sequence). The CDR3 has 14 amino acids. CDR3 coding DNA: TGTGCCAGCAGCAGTTGGAGTCGGTTCGATGAGCAGTTCTTC. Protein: CASSSWSRFDEQFF.

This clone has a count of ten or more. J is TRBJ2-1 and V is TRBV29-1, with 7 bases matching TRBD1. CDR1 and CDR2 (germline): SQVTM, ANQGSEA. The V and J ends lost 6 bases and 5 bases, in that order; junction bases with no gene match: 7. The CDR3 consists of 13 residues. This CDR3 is CSVGDSDHNEQFF. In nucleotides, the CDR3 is TGCAGCGTGGGGGACAGCGACCACAATGAGCAGTTCTTC.

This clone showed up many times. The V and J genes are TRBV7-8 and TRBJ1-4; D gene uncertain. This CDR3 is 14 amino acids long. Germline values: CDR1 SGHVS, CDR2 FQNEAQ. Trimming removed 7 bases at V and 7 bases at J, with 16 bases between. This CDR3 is CASTLRMTSEKLFF. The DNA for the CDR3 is TGTGCCAGCACCCTACGGATGACATCTGAAAAACTGTTTTTT.

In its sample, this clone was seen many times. DNA for the CDR3: TGTGCCAGCAGCTTAGCCGACAGCCGACTCACAGATACGCAGTATTTT. This codes for CASSLADSRLTDTQYF. This rearrangement joins TRBV7-2 to TRBJ2-3, with a tentative D call TRBD1 (5 bases). This CDR3 has 16 amino acids. V was trimmed by 0 bases and J by 2 bases, leaving 12 bases between them. Germline CDR1 is SGHTA and CDR2 is FQGNSA.

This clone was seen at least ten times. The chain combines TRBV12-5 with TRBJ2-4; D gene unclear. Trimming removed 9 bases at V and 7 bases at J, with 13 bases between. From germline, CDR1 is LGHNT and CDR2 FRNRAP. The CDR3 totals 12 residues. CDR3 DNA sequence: TGTGCTAGCGCCGAGGATACTAACATTCAGTACTTC. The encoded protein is CASAEDTNIQYF.

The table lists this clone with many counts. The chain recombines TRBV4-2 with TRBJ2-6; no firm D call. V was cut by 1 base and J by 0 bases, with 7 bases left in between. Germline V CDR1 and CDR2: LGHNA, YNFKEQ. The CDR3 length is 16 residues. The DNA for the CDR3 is TGTGCCAGCAGCCAAGGACAAAACTCTGGGGCCAACGTCCTGACTTTC. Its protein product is CASSQGQNSGANVLTF.

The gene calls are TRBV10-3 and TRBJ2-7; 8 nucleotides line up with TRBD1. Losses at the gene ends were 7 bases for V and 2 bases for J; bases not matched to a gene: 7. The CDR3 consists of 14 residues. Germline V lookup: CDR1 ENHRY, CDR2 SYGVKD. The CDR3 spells CAIKGQAGAYEQYF. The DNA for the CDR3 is TGTGCCATCAAGGGACAGGCCGGAGCCTACGAGCAGTACTTC.

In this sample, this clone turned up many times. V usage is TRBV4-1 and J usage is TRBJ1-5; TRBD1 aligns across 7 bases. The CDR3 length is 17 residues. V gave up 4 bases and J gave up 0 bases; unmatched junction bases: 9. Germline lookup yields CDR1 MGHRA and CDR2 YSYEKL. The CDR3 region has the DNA TGCGCCAGCAGCCGAGGGACAGTCCCATATAGCAATCAGCCCCAGCATTTT. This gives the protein CASSRGTVPYSNQPQHF.

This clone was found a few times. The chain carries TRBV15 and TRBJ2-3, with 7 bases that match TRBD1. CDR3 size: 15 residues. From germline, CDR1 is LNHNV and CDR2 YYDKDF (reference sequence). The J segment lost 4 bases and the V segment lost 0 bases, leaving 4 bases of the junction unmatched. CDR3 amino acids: CATSREGQGADTQYF. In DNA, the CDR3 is TGTGCCACCAGCAGAGAAGGGCAGGGGGCAGATACGCAGTATTTT.

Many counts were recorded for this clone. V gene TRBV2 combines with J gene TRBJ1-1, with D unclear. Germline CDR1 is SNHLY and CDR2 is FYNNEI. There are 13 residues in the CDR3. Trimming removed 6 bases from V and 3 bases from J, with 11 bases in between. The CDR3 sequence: CASSRLRDTEAFF. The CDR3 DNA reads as TGTGCCAGCAGCCGACTTCGGGACACTGAAGCTTTCTTT.